What follows describes a single T cell receptor beta chain. This clonotype was seen repeatedly, ten times or more. Its antigen specificity is not known. No much larger clone exists at a distance of one base, and base qualities are not known. For the unsorted PBMC libraries, 2 million PBMCs were stored in RNAlater at -80 degrees C until RNA extraction and were used to generate the libraries. The multiple sclerosis patients were enrolled in a US clinical protocol that evaluated disease progression with magnetic resonance imaging. Peripheral blood was subjected to Ficoll-Hypaque density gradient centrifugation to isolate PBMCs, which were then cryopreserved in liquid nitrogen. The data were obtained in a study of neurological immune-mediated disorders (dated 2019 in TCRdb). In terms of the full investigation: Among the roughly 34 multiple sclerosis patients, relapsing-remitting MS was present in 31 and secondary progressive MS was present in 3. Of the approximately 68 subjects in the cohort, some 15 were HAM/TSP patients, roughly 34 were multiple sclerosis patients, and around 20 were healthy controls. Peripheral blood TCR-beta repertoires from patients with HTLV-I-associated myelopathy (HAM/TSP), patients with multiple sclerosis, and healthy controls were compared in the study using UMI-based sequencing. The approximately 110 TCR-beta libraries included longitudinal samples, technical triplicates and paired sorted CD4+ and CD8+ T-cell subsets alongside PBMC samples. Study-wide findings and limitations: The MS cluster showed no association with clinical or MRI features, and the authors stated that larger cohorts are needed. Repertoires from 18 of 34 MS patients were grouped by phylogenetic analysis into a cluster of related CDR3 sequences, suggesting a possible repertoire-level signature. Expanded clones from different subjects shared no identical CDR3 amino acid sequences, which suggests that TCR-beta repertoires were private in all groups. TCR clonal expansion was highest in HAM/TSP patients and lowest in MS patients, with MS patients falling below even healthy controls.

Cut back by 0 bases and 0 bases, the V and J ends lie 14 bases apart. From cysteine to phenylalanine, the CDR3 is 16 amino acids long. Of the read, only the CDR3 DNA is kept; its 48 bases are in frame from base 1. As encoded in the germline V gene (reference sequence), CDR1 is DFQATT while CDR2 is SNEGSKA. To synthesize cDNA, template-switch 5'RACE was performed with a primer carrying a 10-nucleotide random unique molecular identifier so that each TCR transcript was tagged. Each sequencing run produced over 170 million TCR-beta sequences covering 15-18 subjects. The RNeasy kit was used to extract total RNA. TCR-beta VDJ regions were amplified with primers for the TCR constant region and the 5'RACE anchor, using the KAPA Real-time Library Amplification kit. A first PCR added sample indexes and Illumina adaptors, after which a second PCR increased the library yield. After Ampure bead purification, the TCR product of roughly 650 bp was size-selected on a 2% E-gel SizeSelection system. Before pooling, library quality was checked on a Bioanalyzer, concentration was measured with Qubit, and libraries were quantified with the Kapa Library Quantification kit. An Illumina HiSeq 2500 was used to sequence the libraries paired-end at 2 x 150 bp. To increase sequence diversity, roughly 24-31% phiX was spiked into each library pool. Under the source paper's analysis protocol: The quality-filtered reads were processed with the UMI-based MiGEC pipeline, whose error correction step removed more than 75% of the raw TCR sequences. IMGT germline references were used for aligning VDJ genes, and each clonotype was defined as a unique CDR3 amino acid sequence together with its V-J genes. Clonal expansion, Shannon diversity and CDR3 relatedness (CalcPairwiseDistances, ClusterSamples) were evaluated with VDJtools, and phylogenetic trees were built with CLCbio workbench. Clones with at least 8 unique UMIs were defined as expanded, with this threshold being based on coefficient-of-variation modelling across technical triplicates. TCRdb trimmed public reads at Q25 via fastp, called clones via MiXCR and kept in-frame beta chains. Here each entry gathers all rows of one CDR3 protein and keeps the most common genes and DNA. The V and J calls and clone size are TCRdb's, not the authors'. A total of about 58,000 distinct CDR3 sequences appear in this sample, about 3.2% of them only once. Of the sample, about 7% is held by the ten largest clones.

Material: PBMCs. The rearranged chain carries TRBV20-1 and TRBJ2-5; the D gene lacks a confident call. The sequence derives from a woman aged 55-75 years with multiple sclerosis. CDR3 region: CSARDYDAQDQETQYF. The DNA sequence is given as TGCAGTGCTAGAGATTACGATGCACAAGACCAAGAGACCCAGTACTTC.